The clone carrying this T cell receptor (beta chain) has a handful of counts. Its antigen is not known. The same CDR3 arises from other DNA sequences in this sample as well. The data originate from a study of cytomegalovirus exposure and HLA in healthy donors. Overall study: Sequencing of 150 million to 200 million T cells in an earlier analysis found 100 million or so unique TCR beta sequences. Regarding the study as a whole: While the bulk of TCR sequences proved rare, some public TCRs turned up in many donors. In a later analysis, V- and J-gene trimming of beta chains associated with a DCLRE1C missense variant, replicated independently.

This CDR3 has 17 amino acids. The germline CDR1 and CDR2 sequences are SGHKS and YYEKEE (reference sequence). The V gene end was trimmed by 5 bases and the J gene end by 0 bases; junction bases not matched to a gene: 9. Amplification used 60 Vbeta primers and 13 Jbeta primers. Authors' data handling: Roughly 81 million unique TCR beta chains, 9.5 million to 14 million shared, were counted in a later analysis. Produced via immunoSEQ multiplex PCR; TCRdb's table is partial and in-frame only. V and J calls and clone size are as listed in that table; D and trimming were resolved from the DNA. Of 150,000 or so clones listed, around 65% are singletons.

This clonotype was obtained from a woman in her thirties in good health and CMV-seropositive. The gene calls are TRBV5-5 and TRBJ1-2; TRBD1 aligns across 11 bases. Sequenced input: PBMCs. The CDR3 nucleotides read TGTGCCAGCAGACGTTCACCGGGACAGGGGGCTAACTATGGCTACACCTTC. Its translation: CASRRSPGQGANYGYTF.